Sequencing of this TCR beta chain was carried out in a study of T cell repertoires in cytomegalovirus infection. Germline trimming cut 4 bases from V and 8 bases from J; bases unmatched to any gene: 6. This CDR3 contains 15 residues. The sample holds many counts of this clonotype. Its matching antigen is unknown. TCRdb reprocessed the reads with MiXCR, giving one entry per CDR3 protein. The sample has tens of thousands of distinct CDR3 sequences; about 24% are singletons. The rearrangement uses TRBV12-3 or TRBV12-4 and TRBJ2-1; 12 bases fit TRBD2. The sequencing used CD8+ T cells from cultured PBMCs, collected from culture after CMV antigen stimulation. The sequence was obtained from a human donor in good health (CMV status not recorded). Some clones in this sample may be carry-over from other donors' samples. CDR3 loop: CASSYLAGGLDEQFF. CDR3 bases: TGTGCCAGCAGTTACCTAGCGGGAGGGCTGGATGAGCAGTTCTTC.